This T cell receptor beta chain was found in a study of cytomegalovirus exposure and HLA in healthy donors. A multiplex PCR was run with 60 Vbeta primers and 13 Jbeta primers. Assay used: immunoSEQ multiplex PCR; TCRdb lists only in-frame clones, some missing. This table holds over 80,000 clones, 55% to 70% found once. The origin of this receptor is a boy aged 5-17 years in good health and CMV-seropositive. The sample consisted of PBMCs.

Written as DNA, the CDR3 is TGTGCCAGCAGTCCCCCGGGGGGCAACCCAGATACGCAGTATTTT. Its protein product is CASSPPGGNPDTQYF. The chain has TRBV27 and TRBJ2-3; tentatively, D is TRBD2 (7 bases). Trimming pared 5 bases from V and 4 bases from J, leaving 16 bases between. Germline-derived CDR1 and CDR2 are MNHEY and SMNVEV (reference sequence). The CDR3 extends over 15 amino acids.